Reported below is one T cell receptor beta chain. What it binds is not known. Only healthy Caucasians were included as donors. The data are from a study of identical twins. Study observations and caveats: Researchers caution that invariant MAIT and iNKT cells could partly confound zero-insertion analyses. Models underestimated how often monozygotic twins shared out-of-frame TCR alpha.

A universal primer site was incorporated via template switching, and the cDNA contained unique molecular identifiers. TCRdb re-called the 5' RACE reads through MiXCR, storing one row per CDR3 protein. This sample yields 300,000 to 400,000 distinct CDR3 sequences, of which more than 9% are seen a single time; just over 7% belongs to the top ten. This CDR3 is 16 amino acids long. CDR1 and CDR2 from the germline V gene are SGHKS and YYEKEE (reference sequence). Deletions cut 0 bases from V and 3 bases from J, with 13 bases between. The same data also went into a second study, on yellow fever vaccine responses in identical twins.

This rearrangement joins TRBV5-5 to TRBJ1-5; D might be TRBD1 (5 bases). This clonotype originated in a woman in her late teens or twenties in good health. The source material was CD8+ T cells sorted from blood. The CDR3 DNA is TGTGCCAGCAGCTTGGTGGCAGGGCAGCTCAATCAGCCCCAGCATTTT. This encodes CASSLVAGQLNQPQHF.